Sequencing of this T cell receptor (beta chain) was carried out in a study of beta chain features in type 1 diabetes (dated by TCRdb to the late 2010s). About the study as a whole: Mean age, gender distribution, total cell number and subset yield did not differ between patients and healthy donors. Whereas all 28 donors provided naive and central memory subsets, regulatory and stem cell-like memory subsets were isolated from just 8 patients and about 8 healthy donors. A total of 85 million to 140 million sorted cells were examined across all samples, and a strong correlation was observed between cell number per subset and RNA yield. In the study, recently diagnosed type 1 diabetes patients and matched healthy donors were compared on the TCRB repertoires of their sorted circulating CD4+ T cell subsets.

In its sample, this clone was seen a few times. The antigen this receptor binds is unknown. No qualities accompany the bases; no much larger clone lies one base away. Results and caveats for the whole study, not just this receptor: PCR may preferentially amplify shorter templates, but because patient and control samples were amplified and corrected together, any resulting skew would affect both groups equally. Type 1 diabetes patients showed a moderate but significant shortening of TCRB CDR3 length in all four CD4+ subsets. Fewer insertions and more nucleotide deletions at VDJ recombination sites were observed in patients with type 1 diabetes, implying thymic rearrangement abnormalities. Because small numbers of individuals were included in the HLA sub-analyses, any influence of HLA type on TCRB rearrangement was left unresolved. The naive, central memory and regulatory TCRB repertoires appeared to resemble one another more closely among patients than among healthy donors. Sequencing cDNA rather than genomic DNA could over-represent highly expressing activated cells, although activation and CD3 levels did not differ between groups.

All of the isolated RNA was reverse transcribed with the High Capacity cDNA Reverse Transcription Kit, so expressed TCRB transcripts were sequenced. Deep immunoSEQ sequencing was applied to naive, central memory and regulatory T cell samples, giving an average of about 3.8 million total reads per sample. After sorted cells were lysed in RLT buffer, RNA was extracted with DNase-treated RNeasy Micro or Mini kits, with the choice depending on cell number. Each cell subset was processed separately to prevent cross-contamination, with patient and healthy donor samples processed together. TCRB sequences were amplified from cDNA with the immunoSEQ multiplex PCR, producing 87-bp fragments spanning the CDR3 region. The amplicons were sequenced using the Illumina HiSeq platform. The original methods were these. Synthetic template baselines were used to correct PCR bias computationally, reads within Hamming distance 2 were collapsed together, and singletons that could not be merged were discarded. Reads were aligned to IMGT to assign V, D and J genes, CDR3 length, and insertions or deletions at six rearrangement sites. Within each subset, clonotype counts were normalized to sorted cell number, after which true diversity and Gini coefficients were computed with the tcR R package. The overlap coefficient, calculated on TCRB nucleotide sequences, was used to measure repertoire sharing. As a proxy for the pre-selection repertoire, out-of-frame TCRB sequences from naive cells were analyzed. TCRdb mirrors the immuneACCESS table, restricted to in-frame sequences. Some clones are absent from its copies; in checked studies, under half trace to an unresolved V gene, and the reason for the others is unknown. That table is the source of V, J and clone size, and D and trimming were worked out from the DNA. The sample has about 400,000 clones on record, roughly 12% of them singletons. The ten top clones hold 0.01% of the sample.

V loses 1 base, J loses 8 bases, and the germline ends lie 12 bases apart. The CDR3 holds 14 amino acids from the cysteine to the phenylalanine. This entry keeps only the CDR3 DNA: 42 bases, framed from base 1. The germline V gene specifies SGHTA as CDR1 and FQGNSA as CDR2. Each donor gave one peripheral blood draw, averaging approximately 0.11 L, which was collected into heparinised tubes. A BD FACSAria II was used to sort naive, central memory, regulatory and stem cell-like memory CD4+ T cells with a panel that included CD45RO, CCR7, CD25, CD127, CD95 and CD27. A purity above 98% was achieved for all sorted populations. PBMCs were isolated right away by Lymphoprep density gradient centrifugation and were stained directly, without culture. Samples were stained and sorted in pairs, with one healthy donor and one patient per experiment, so that batch effects were minimized.

Source material: naive CD4+ T cells from blood. The intended sense of this specimen's cell subset or site label: true naive CD4+ T cells. The chain links TRBV7-2 with TRBJ1-5, with no confident D gene call. This receptor was taken from a woman between 18 and 29 years old with type 1 diabetes. The bases are TGTGCCAGCAGCTTAGACCGGTACCCGGAGCCCCAGCATTTT. The encoded protein is CASSLDRYPEPQHF.